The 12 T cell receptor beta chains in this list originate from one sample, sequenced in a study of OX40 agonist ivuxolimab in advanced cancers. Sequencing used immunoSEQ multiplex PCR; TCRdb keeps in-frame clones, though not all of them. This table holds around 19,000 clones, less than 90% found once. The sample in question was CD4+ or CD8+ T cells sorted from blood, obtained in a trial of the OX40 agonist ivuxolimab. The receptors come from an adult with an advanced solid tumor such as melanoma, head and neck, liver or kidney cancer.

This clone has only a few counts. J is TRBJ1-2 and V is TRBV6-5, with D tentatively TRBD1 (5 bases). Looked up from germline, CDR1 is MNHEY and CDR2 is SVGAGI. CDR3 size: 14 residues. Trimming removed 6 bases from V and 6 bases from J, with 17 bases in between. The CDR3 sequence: CASRVYGGDHGYTF. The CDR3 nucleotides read TGTGCCAGCAGGGTTTATGGGGGTGACCATGGCTACACCTTC.

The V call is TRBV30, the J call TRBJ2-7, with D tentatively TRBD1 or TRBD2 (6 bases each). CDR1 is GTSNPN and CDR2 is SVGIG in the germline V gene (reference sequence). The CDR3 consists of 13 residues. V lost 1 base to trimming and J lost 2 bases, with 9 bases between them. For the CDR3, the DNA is TGTGCCTGGAGTGGGGGGGCACCCTACGAGCAGTACTTC. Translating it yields CAWSGGAPYEQYF.

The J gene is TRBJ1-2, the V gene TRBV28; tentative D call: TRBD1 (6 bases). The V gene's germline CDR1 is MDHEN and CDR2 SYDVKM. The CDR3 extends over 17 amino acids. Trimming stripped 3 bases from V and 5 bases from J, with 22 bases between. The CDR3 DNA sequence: TGTGCCAGCAGTTTCTTATCCGGGGGGCTTAGTTTTTATGGCTACACCTTC. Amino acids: CASSFLSGGLSFYGYTF.

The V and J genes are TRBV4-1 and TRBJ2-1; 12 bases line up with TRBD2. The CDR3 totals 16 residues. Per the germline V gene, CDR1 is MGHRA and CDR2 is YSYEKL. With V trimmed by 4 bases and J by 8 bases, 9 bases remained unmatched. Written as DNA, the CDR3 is TGCGCCAGCAGCCCCGGGACTAGCGGGCTCTCTGATGAGCAGTTCTTC. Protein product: CASSPGTSGLSDEQFF.

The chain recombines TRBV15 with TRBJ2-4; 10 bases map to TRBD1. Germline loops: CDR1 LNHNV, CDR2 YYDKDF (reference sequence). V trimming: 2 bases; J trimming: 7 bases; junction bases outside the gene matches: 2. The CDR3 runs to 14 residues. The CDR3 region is CATSRRTGGNIQYF. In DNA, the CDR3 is TGTGCCACCAGCAGAAGGACAGGGGGTAACATTCAGTACTTC. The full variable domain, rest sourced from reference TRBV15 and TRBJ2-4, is DAMVIQNPRYQVTQFGKPVTLSCSQTLNHNVMYWYQQKSSQAPKLLFHYYDKDFNNEADTPDNFQSRRPNTSFCFLDIRSPGLGDTAMYLCATSRRTGGNIQYFGAGTRLSVL.

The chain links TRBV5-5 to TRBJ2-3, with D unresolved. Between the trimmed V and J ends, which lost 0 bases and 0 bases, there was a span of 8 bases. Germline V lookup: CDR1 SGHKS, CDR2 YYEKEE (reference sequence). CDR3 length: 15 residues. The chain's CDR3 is CASSLGASSTDTQYF. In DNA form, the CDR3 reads TGTGCCAGCAGCTTGGGGGCGAGTAGCACAGATACGCAGTATTTT.

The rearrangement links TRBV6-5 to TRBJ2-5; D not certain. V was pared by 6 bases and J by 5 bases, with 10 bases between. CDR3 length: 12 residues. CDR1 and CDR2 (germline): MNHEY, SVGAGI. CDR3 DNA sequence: TGTGCCAGCAGCCCGGTGGGGGAGACCCAGTACTTC. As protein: CASSPVGETQYF.

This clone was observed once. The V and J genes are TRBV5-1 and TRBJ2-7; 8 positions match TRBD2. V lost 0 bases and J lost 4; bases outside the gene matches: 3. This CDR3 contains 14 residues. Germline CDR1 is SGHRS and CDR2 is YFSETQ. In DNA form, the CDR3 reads TGCGCCAGCAGCTTGGCCTCTAGCGGGTACGAGCAGTACTTC. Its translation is CASSLASSGYEQYF.

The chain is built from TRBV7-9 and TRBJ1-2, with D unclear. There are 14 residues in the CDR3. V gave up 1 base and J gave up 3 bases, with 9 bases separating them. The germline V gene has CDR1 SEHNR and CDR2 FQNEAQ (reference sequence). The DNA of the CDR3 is TGTGCCAGCAGCTTAGATGGTGGGGACTATGGCTACACCTTC. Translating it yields CASSLDGGDYGYTF.

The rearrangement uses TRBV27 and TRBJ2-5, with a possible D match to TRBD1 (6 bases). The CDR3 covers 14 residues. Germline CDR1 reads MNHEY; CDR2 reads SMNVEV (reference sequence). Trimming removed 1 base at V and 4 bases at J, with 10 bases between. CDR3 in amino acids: CASSLWAGVETQYF. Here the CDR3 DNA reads TGTGCCAGCAGTTTATGGGCAGGGGTAGAGACCCAGTACTTC.

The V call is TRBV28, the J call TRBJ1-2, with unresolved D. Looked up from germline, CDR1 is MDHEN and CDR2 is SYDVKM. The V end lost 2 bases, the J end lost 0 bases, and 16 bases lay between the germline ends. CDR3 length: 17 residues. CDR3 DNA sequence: TGTGCCAGCAGTTTAGTTCGGAGCGCTCCGCCTAACTATGGCTACACCTTC. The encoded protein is CASSLVRSAPPNYGYTF.

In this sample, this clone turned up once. CDR3 region: CASRPDGYSYNEQFF. In nucleotides, the CDR3 is TGTGCCAGCCGTCCCGACGGATACTCCTACAATGAGCAGTTCTTC. The chain carries TRBV28 and TRBJ2-1; D gene unclear. There are 15 residues in the CDR3. V lost 8 bases and J lost 0, with 14 bases in between. Germline CDR1 is MDHEN and CDR2 is SYDVKM.